Given below is one T cell receptor (beta chain) in context. The data derive from a study of blood T cell repertoires in COVID-19. Study summary: From the United States, Italy and Spain came samples of acute and convalescent COVID-19. Sample material is recorded as cDNA or gDNA derived from T cells, B-cell-depleted T cells, or PBMCs.

Germline values: CDR1 MNHEY, CDR2 SVGAGI. J gave up 6 bases and V 2 bases, and 6 bases lay outside the gene matches. This CDR3 spans 14 amino acids. In the source study's methods: Cell counts per sample came from amplifying reference gene primers. Produced via immunoSEQ multiplex PCR; TCRdb's table is partial and in-frame only. V, J and clone size are taken as reported in that table, and D and trimming were inferred from the DNA itself. The sample includes about 52,000 clones, about 90% of them seen just once. This chain joins TRBV6-5 and TRBJ1-2, with 7 bases identical to TRBD1. The material sequenced was peripheral blood. This receptor was obtained from a human donor with active COVID-19. The donor label of this sample is uncertain. CDR3 in DNA: TGTGCCAGCAGTTACGACGGCAGGGGGGATGGCTACACCTTC. This sequence encodes CASSYDGRGDGYTF.